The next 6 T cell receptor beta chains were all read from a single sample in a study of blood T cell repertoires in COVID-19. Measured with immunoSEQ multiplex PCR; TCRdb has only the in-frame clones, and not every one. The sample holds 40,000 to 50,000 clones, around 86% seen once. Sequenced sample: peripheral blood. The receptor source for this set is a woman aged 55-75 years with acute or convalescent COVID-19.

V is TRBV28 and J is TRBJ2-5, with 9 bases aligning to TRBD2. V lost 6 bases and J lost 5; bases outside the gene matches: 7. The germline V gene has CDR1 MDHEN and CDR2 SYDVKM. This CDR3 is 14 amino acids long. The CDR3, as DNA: TGTGCCAGCAGGGTAGCGGGGGCACGCGAGACCCAGTACTTC. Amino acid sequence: CASRVAGARETQYF.

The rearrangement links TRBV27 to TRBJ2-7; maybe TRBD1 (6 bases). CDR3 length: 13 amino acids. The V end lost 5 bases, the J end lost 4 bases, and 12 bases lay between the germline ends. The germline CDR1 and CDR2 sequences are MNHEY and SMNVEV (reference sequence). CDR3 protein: CASSQGTNYEQYF. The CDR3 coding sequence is TGTGCCAGCAGTCAGGGGACCAATTACGAGCAGTACTTC.

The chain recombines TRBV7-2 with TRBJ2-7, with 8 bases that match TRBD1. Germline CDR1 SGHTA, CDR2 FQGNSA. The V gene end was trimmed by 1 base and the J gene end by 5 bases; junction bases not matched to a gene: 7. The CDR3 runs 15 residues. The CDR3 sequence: CASSLGQGAIDEQYF. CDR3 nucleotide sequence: TGTGCCAGCAGCTTAGGTCAGGGGGCGATCGACGAGCAGTACTTC.

As DNA, the CDR3 is TGTGCCAGCAGCTTCAGCGGAAGGCTGGGCGCTGAAGCTTTCTTT. It encodes CASSFSGRLGAEAFF. The rearrangement links TRBV7-6 to TRBJ1-1; D is ambiguous. V lost 3 bases and J 6 bases, leaving 17 bases between the germline ends. This CDR3 comprises 15 residues. The V gene's germline CDR1 is SGHVS and CDR2 FNYEAQ. Supplemented by reference TRBV7-6 and TRBJ1-1, the full variable domain reads GAGVSQSPRYKVTKRGQDVALRCDPISGHVSLYWYRQALGQGPEFLTYFNYEAQQDKSGLPNDRFSAERPEGSISTLTIQRTEQRDSAMYRCASSFSGRLGAEAFFGQGTRLTVV.

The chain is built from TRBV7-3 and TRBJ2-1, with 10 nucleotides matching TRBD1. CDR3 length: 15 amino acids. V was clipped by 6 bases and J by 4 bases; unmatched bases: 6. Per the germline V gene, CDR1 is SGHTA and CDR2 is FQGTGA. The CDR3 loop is CASSPGTGAYNEQFF. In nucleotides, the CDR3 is TGTGCCAGCAGTCCCGGGACAGGGGCGTACAATGAGCAGTTCTTC.

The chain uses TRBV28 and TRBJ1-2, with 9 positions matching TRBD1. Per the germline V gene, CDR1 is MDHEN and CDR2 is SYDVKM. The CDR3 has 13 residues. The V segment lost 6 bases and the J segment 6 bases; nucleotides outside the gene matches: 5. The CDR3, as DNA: TGTGCCAGCAGCCGGGACAGGGCGGATGGCTACACCTTC. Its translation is CASSRDRADGYTF.